The sequence of this TCR beta chain was determined in a study of T cells after posttransplantation cyclophosphamide. Broader study findings: TRB overlap between skin or GI tissue T cells and blood was limited. TRB clonality was highly associated with recipient CMV seropositivity and reactivation.

The data were produced by immunoSEQ multiplex PCR, yet TCRdb's version contains in-frame clones alone and is incomplete. The repertoire consists of 2,000 or so clones, none detected only once. Busulfan-fludarabine conditioning, marrow transplant, and cyclophosphamide on days +3 and +4 were administered. CDR3 size: 13 residues. Trimming shortened V by 1 base and J by 5 bases, and 8 bases separated the two germline ends. The germline gives CDR1 SGHDT, CDR2 YYEEEE. Ten or more counts support this clone. What it recognizes is unknown. The sequences come from PBMCs, collected 86 days after allogeneic stem cell transplant with posttransplant cyclophosphamide. This TCR came from an older female patient who received an allogeneic stem cell transplant from a related donor and was CMV-positive. Part of the T cell pool may stem from the graft donor. The chain carries TRBV5-6 and TRBJ2-3; D might be TRBD2 (5 bases). Here the CDR3 reads CASSLSTKDTQYF. For the CDR3, the DNA is TGTGCCAGCAGCTTGTCGACTAAAGATACGCAGTATTTT.